This T cell receptor (beta chain) was found in a study of blood T cell repertoires in COVID-19. This clone appeared a few times. This sample includes further DNA sequences coding for the same CDR3. Sequenced by immunoSEQ multiplex PCR; TCRdb stores in-frame clones only, minus some. Of 350,000 or so clones in the sample, about 90% were seen once. This CDR3 is built from 15 residues. Germline V gives CDR1 MNHNS, CDR2 SASEGT. J lost 2 bases, V lost 3 bases, and 0 bases had no gene match. Sequencing was done on a sample of PBMCs or T cells enriched from blood (not recorded which). The receptor was isolated from a woman in her 30s who had been exposed to COVID-19. The chain is built from TRBV6-1 and TRBJ2-1, with 11 bases identical to TRBD2. CDR3 amino acids: CASSEGLAAYNEQFF. CDR3 nucleotides: TGTGCCAGCAGTGAGGGACTAGCGGCCTACAATGAGCAGTTCTTC.